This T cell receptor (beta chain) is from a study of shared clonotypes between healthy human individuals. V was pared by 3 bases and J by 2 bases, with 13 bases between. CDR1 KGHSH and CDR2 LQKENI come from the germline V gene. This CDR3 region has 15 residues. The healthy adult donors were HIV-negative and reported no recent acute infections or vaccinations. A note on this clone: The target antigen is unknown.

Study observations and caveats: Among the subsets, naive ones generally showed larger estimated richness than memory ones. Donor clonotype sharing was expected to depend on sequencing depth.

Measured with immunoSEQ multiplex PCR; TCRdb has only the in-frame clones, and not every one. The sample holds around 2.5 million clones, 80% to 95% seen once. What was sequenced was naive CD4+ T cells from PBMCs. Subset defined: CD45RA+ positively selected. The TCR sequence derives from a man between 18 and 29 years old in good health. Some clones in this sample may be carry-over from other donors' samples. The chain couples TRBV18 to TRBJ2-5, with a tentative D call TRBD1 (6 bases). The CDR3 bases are TGTGCCAGCTCACCCGGACAGAGGGCGCAAGAGACCCAGTACTTC. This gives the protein CASSPGQRAQETQYF.